This T cell receptor beta chain was recorded in a study of HIV-infected patients and healthy controls. About 500 ng RNA was reverse transcribed with alpha and beta constant-region primers. Separate chain-specific third strand synthesis with multiplexing indices produced the alpha and beta libraries. A single record per CDR3 protein comes from TCRdb applying MiXCR to the 5' RACE reads. Of thousands of distinct CDR3 sequences listed, over 7.5% were seen once; the top ten hold 20% to 25%. Follow-up blood was drawn about 14 weeks, roughly three months, after antiretroviral therapy began. All unsorted peripheral T cells were captured because whole blood was used without fractionation. Ten or more counts support this clonotype. The sample was blood, taken during antiretroviral therapy. This receptor was identified in an adult with HIV infection.

The CDR3 DNA reads as TGTGCCACCAATTCAAACTATGGCTACACCTTC. Residues: CATNSNYGYTF. The chain carries TRBV24-1 and TRBJ1-2, with D unresolved. V gave up 8 bases and J gave up 2 bases, with 5 bases separating them. Per the germline V gene, CDR1 is KGHDR and CDR2 is SFDVKD. This CDR3 contains 11 residues.